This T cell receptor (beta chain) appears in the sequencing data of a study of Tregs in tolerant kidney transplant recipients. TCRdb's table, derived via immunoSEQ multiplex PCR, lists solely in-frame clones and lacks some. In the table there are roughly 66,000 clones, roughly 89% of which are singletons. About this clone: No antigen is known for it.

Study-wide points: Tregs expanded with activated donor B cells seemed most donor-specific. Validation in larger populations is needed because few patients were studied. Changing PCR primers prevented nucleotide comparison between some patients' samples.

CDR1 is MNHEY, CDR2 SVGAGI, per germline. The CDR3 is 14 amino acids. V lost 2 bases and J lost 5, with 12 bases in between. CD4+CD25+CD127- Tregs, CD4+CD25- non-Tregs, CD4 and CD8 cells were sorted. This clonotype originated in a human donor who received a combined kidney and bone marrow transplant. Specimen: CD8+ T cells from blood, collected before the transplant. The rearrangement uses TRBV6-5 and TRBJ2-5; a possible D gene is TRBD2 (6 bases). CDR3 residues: CASSYSGRGETQYF. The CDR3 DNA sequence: TGTGCCAGCAGTTACAGCGGGCGCGGGGAGACCCAGTACTTC.